Below are 10 T cell receptor beta chains sequenced from a single sample in a study of tumor-infiltrating lymphocytes in primary liver carcinoma. Out of unsorted whole blood came the blood RNA, and germline DNA was extracted as well. Priming with a constant-region primer yielded TCR beta cDNA from 500 ng total RNA. Nested multiplex PCR, run for three rounds with slightly modified ARM-PCR, yielded TCR beta libraries. Use of TRBV1-TRBV30 forward primers with a C-beta reverse primer characterized the first two PCR rounds, which lasted roughly 11 cycles each. TCRdb reprocessed the multiplex PCR reads via MiXCR and lists one record per CDR3 protein. The sample gives roughly 180,000 distinct CDR3 sequences, about 60% of which show up once; 72% is in the top ten. The sample consisted of peripheral blood. The receptors here all came from a man between 40 and 49 years old with primary liver carcinoma and hepatitis B virus infection.

Turning to this clonotype: The final CDR3 position lacks the conserved phenylalanine or tryptophan, pointing to a likely read error. The chain links TRBV11-2 to TRBJ2-7; unclear D gene. V gave up 1 base and J gave up 2 bases, with 6 bases separating them. Germline loops: CDR1 SGHAT, CDR2 FQNNGV. The CDR3 loop spans 13 amino acids. The chain's CDR3 is CASSLGGTYEQYL. CDR3 in DNA: TGTGCCAGCAGCTTAGGGGGAACCTACGAGCAGTACCTC.

This CDR3 is CAWSVGGNYNEQFF. In DNA form, the CDR3 reads TGTGCCTGGAGTGTAGGTGGGAACTACAATGAGCAGTTCTTC. The chain has TRBV30 and TRBJ2-1; D remains unclear. V lost 0 bases and J 3 bases, leaving 9 bases between the germline ends. Germline assignment: CDR1 GTSNPN and CDR2 SVGIG (reference sequence). The CDR3 length is 14 residues.

Worth noting for this clonotype: Since a much larger clone is just one base distant, this may be a read error. The rearrangement uses TRBV29-1 and TRBJ2-5; D possibly corresponds to TRBD2 (5 bases). This CDR3 spans 15 amino acids. CDR1 and CDR2 (germline): SQVTM, ANQGSEA. CDR3 residues: CSVKFLASGQESQYF. In DNA, the CDR3 is TGCAGCGTAAAATTTCTAGCTTCCGGCCAAGAGAGCCAGTACTTC.

This clonotype was counted once. The junction does not match germline at one end; this may be a read error. The chain couples TRBV11-1 to TRBJ2-6; tentative D call: TRBD1 (6 bases). The CDR3 sequence is 15 residues long. Germline CDR1 is SGHAT and CDR2 is FQDESV (reference sequence). As DNA, the CDR3 is TGTGCCGGCAGTTTGGACAGCTCTCGGGCCAACGTCCTGACTTTC. It translates to CAGSLDSSRANVLTF.

Concerning this clonotype itself: Germline and junction disagree at one end, which may indicate a read error. V is TRBV11-2 and J is TRBJ2-5; 11 bases align to TRBD2. CDR1 and CDR2 from the germline V gene are SGHAT and FQNNGV. This CDR3 is built from 15 residues. The CDR3 loop reads CTSGLNPGTSGLRYF. The CDR3 DNA follows: TGTACCAGCGGCTTAAACCCCGGGACTAGCGGCCTGCGGTACTTC.

V and J are TRBV4-2 and TRBJ2-3, with 7 bases that match TRBD2. The germline V gene has CDR1 LGHNA and CDR2 YNFKEQ. This CDR3 has 16 residues. V lost 1 base, J lost 4 bases, and 8 bases stayed unmatched. CDR3 in DNA: TGTGCCAGCAGCCAAGCGACTAGCAGTTCCCCAGATACGCAGTATTTT. Translating gives CASSQATSSSPDTQYF.

This clonotype was picked up a small number of times. The chain has TRBV28 and TRBJ2-7; no reliable D call. Germline CDR1 and CDR2: MDHEN and SYDVKM. The CDR3 is 12 amino acids. The germline V and J ends were trimmed by 3 bases and 6 bases, with 9 bases remaining between them. The CDR3 nucleotides read TGTGCCAGCAGTTTTGGGCTCGCCGAGCAGTACTTC. Its translation: CASSFGLAEQYF.

The chain joins TRBV4-1 to TRBJ2-7; D not certain. The CDR3 extends over 10 amino acids. V lost 4 bases and J lost 7, with 5 bases in between. Germline values: CDR1 MGHRA, CDR2 YSYEKL. CDR3 region: CASSPKEQYF. CDR3 coding DNA: TGCGCCAGCAGCCCGAAGGAGCAGTACTTC.

V is TRBV29-1 and J is TRBJ2-6, with D perhaps assigned TRBD1 or TRBD2 (5 bases each). The CDR3 runs to 16 residues. V dropped 0 bases and J dropped 4 bases, with 13 bases sitting between them. Germline assignment: CDR1 SQVTM and CDR2 ANQGSEA. CDR3 in amino acids: CSVEEKLWGGANVLTF. CDR3 coding DNA: TGCAGCGTTGAAGAGAAACTATGGGGGGGGGCCAACGTCCTGACTTTC. The variable domain in full, completed from reference TRBV29-1 and TRBJ2-6, reads SAVISQKPSRDICQRGTSLTIQCQVDSQVTMMFWYRQQPGQSLTLIATANQGSEATYESGFVIDKFPISRPNLTFSTLTVSNMSPEDSSIYLCSVEEKLWGGANVLTFGAGSRLTVL.

The chain links TRBV10-3 to TRBJ1-2; D unresolved. Germline lookup yields CDR1 ENHRY and CDR2 SYGVKD. CDR3 length: 14 amino acids. The V end lost 0 bases, the J end lost 0 bases, and 5 bases lay between the germline ends. The CDR3 loop is CAISESASNYGYTF. CDR3 coding DNA: TGTGCCATCAGTGAGTCGGCCTCTAACTATGGCTACACCTTC.